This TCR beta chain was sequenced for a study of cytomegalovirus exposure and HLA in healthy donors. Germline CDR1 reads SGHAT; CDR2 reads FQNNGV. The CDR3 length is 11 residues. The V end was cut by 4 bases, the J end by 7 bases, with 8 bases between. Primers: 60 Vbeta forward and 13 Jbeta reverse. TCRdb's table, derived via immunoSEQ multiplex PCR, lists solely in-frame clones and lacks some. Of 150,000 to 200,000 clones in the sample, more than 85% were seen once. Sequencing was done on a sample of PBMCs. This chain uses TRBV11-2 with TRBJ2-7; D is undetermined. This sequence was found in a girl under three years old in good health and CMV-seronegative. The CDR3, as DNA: TGTGCCAGCAGCTCCCCTTTTGAGCAGTACTTC. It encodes CASSSPFEQYF.